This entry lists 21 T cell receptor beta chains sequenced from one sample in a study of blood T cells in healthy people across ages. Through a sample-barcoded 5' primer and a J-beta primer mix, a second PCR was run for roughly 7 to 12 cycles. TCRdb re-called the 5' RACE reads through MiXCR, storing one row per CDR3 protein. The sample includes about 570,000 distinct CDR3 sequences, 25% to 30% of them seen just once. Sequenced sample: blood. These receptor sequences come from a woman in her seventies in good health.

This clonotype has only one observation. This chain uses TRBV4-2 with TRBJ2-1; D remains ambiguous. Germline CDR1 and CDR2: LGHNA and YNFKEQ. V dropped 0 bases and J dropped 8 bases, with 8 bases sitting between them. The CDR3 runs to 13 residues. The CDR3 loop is CASSQEVSHEQFF. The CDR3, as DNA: TGTGCCAGCAGCCAAGAAGTATCTCATGAGCAGTTCTTC.

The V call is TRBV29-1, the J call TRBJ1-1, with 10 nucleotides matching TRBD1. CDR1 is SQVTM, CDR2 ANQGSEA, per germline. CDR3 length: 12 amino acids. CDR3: CSGTGVNTEAFF. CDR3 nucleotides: TGCTCTGGGACAGGGGTGAACACTGAAGCTTTCTTT.

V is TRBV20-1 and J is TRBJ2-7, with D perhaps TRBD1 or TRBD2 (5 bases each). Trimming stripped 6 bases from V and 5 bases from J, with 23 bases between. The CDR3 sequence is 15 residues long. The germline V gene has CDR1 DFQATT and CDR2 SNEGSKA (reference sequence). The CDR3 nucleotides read TGCAGTGCCGTTCCCATGGGCAGGGAGCTCAACGAGCAGTACTTC. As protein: CSAVPMGRELNEQYF.

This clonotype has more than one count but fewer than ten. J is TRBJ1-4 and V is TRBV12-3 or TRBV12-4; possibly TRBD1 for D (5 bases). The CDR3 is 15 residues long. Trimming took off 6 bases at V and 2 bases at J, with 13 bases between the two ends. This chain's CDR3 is CASRPIGGTNEKLFF. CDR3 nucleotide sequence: TGTGCCAGCAGGCCAATCGGGGGTACTAATGAAAAACTGTTTTTT.

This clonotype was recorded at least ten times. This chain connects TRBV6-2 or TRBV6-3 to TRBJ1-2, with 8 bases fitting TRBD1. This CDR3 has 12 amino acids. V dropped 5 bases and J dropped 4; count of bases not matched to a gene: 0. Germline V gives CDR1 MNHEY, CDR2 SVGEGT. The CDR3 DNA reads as TGTGCCAGCAGTGACAGGGGCTATGGCTACACCTTC. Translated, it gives CASSDRGYGYTF.

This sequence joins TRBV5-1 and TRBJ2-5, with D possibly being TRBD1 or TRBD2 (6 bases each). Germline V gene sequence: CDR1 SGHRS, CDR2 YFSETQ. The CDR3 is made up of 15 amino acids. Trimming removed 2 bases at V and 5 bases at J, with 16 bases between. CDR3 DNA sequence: TGCGCCAGCAGCTTATCGGGCCCGGGGGCGGAGACCCAGTACTTC. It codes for CASSLSGPGAETQYF.

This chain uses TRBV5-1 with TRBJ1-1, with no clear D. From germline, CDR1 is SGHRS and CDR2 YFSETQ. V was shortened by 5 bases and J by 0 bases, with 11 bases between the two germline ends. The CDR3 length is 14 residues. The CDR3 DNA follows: TGCGCCAGCAGTTCGGCTCGGTTGAACACTGAAGCTTTCTTT. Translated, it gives CASSSARLNTEAFF.

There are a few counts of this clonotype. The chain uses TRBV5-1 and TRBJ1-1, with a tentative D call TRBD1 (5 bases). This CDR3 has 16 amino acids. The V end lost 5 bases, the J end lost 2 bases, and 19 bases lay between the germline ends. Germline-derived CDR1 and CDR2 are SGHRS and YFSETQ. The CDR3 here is CASRKDGGWRNTEAFF. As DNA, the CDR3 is TGCGCCAGCAGGAAGGATGGGGGATGGAGAAACACTGAAGCTTTCTTT. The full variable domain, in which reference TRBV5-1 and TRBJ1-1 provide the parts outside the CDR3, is KAGVTQTPRYLIKTRGQQVTLSCSPISGHRSVSWYQQTPGQGLQFLFEYFSETQRNKGNFPGRFSGRQFSNSRSEMNVSTLELGDSALYLCASRKDGGWRNTEAFFGQGTRLTVV.

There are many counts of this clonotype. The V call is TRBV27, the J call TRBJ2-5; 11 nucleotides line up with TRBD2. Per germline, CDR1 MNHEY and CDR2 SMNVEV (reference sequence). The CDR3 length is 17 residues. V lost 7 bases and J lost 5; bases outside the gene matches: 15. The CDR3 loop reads CASTSRLAGSKRETQYF. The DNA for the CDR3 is TGTGCCAGCACCTCCCGACTAGCGGGGTCCAAAAGGGAGACCCAGTACTTC.

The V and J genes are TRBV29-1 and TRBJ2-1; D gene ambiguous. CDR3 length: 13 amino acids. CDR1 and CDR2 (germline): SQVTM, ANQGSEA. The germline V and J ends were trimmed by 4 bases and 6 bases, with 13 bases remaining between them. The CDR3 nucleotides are TGCAGCGTTGGATACGTCTCCATCAATGAGCAGTTCTTC. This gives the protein CSVGYVSINEQFF.

The CDR3 DNA follows: TGTGCCAGCAGTTTTGACAGGGTCACTGAAGCTTTCTTT. This codes for CASSFDRVTEAFF. The V and J genes are TRBV6-5 and TRBJ1-1; 7 positions match TRBD1. The J segment lost 4 bases and the V segment lost 4 bases, leaving 3 bases of the junction unmatched. CDR3 length: 13 residues. Per the germline V gene, CDR1 is MNHEY and CDR2 is SVGAGI.

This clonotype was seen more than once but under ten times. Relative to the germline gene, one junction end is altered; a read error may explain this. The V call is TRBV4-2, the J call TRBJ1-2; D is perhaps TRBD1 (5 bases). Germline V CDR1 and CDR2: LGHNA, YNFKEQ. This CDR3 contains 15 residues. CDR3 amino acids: CASSQVAQGQEGCTF. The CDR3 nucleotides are TGTGCCAGCAGCCAAGTCGCGCAGGGCCAGGAGGGCTGCACCTTC.

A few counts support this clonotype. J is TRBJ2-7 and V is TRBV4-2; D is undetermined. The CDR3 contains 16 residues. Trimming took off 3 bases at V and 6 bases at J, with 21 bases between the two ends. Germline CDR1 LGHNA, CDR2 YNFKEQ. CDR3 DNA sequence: TGTGCCAGCAGCCACCCGGGCGTTATCGGTCGGGTCGAGCAGTACTTC. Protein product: CASSHPGVIGRVEQYF.

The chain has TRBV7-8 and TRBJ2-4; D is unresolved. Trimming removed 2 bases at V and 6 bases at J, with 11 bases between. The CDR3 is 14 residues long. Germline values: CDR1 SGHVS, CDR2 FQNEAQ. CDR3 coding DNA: TGTGCCAGCAGCTTAATGGGTTTCTCAAACATTCAGTACTTC. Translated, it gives CASSLMGFSNIQYF.

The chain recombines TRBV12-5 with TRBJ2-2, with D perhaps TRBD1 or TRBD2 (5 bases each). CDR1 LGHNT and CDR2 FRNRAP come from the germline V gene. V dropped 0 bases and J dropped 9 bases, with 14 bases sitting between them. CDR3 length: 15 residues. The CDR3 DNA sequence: TGTGCTAGTGGTTTGGTTCAAGGGGCGGGTCGGGAGCTGTTTTTT. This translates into CASGLVQGAGRELFF.

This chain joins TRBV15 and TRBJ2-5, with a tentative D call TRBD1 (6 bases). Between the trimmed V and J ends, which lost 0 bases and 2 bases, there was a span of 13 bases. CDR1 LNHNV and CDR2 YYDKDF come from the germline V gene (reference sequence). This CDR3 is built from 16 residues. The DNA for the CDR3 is TGTGCCACCAGCAGAGAGATAGGGGGACGACAAGAGACCCAGTACTTC. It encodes CATSREIGGRQETQYF. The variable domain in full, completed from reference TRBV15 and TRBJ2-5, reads DAMVIQNPRYQVTQFGKPVTLSCSQTLNHNVMYWYQQKSSQAPKLLFHYYDKDFNNEADTPDNFQSRRPNTSFCFLDIRSPGLGDTAMYLCATSREIGGRQETQYFGPGTRLLVL.

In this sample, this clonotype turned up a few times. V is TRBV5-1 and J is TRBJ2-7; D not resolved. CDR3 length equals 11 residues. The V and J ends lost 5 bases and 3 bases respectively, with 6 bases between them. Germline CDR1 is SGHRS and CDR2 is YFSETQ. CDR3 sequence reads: CASRASYEQYF. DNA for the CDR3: TGCGCCAGCAGAGCAAGCTACGAGCAGTACTTC.

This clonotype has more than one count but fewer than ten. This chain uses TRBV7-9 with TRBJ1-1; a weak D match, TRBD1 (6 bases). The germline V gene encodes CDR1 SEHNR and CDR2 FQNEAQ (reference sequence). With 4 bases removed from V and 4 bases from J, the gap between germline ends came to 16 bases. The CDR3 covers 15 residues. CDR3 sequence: CASSWVTGFFTEAFF. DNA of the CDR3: TGTGCCAGCAGCTGGGTGACAGGTTTTTTCACTGAAGCTTTCTTT.

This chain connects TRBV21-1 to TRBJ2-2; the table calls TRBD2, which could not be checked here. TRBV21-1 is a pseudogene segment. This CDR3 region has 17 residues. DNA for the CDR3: TGTGCCAGCAGCAAAAGGGAACTAGCCAAAAACACCGGGGAGCTGTTTTTT. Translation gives CASSKRELAKNTGELFF.

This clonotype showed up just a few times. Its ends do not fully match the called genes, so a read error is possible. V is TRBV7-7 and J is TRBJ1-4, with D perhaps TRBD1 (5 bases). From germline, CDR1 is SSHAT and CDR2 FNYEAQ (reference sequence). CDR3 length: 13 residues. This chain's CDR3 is CASSIDQGEKLFF. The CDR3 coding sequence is TGTGCTAGCAGCATTGACCAGGGCGAAAAACTGTTTTTT. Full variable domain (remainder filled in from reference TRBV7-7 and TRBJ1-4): GAGVSQSPRYKVTKRGQDVTLRCDPISSHATLYWYQQALGQGPEFLTYFNYEAQPDKSGLPSDRFSAERPEGSISTLTIQRTEQRDSAMYRCASSIDQGEKLFFGSGTQLSVL.

CDR3 nucleotide sequence: TGTGCCAGCAGTTTTTTTTCGAGAGCGTACCAAGAGACCCAGTACTTC. Its protein is CASSFFSRAYQETQYF. This chain connects TRBV12-3 or TRBV12-4 to TRBJ2-5, with D hard to call. Deletions cut 3 bases from V and 0 bases from J, with 14 bases between. The CDR3 runs 16 residues.